This TCR beta chain appears in the sequencing data of a study of response to subunit inactivated influenza vaccine. This clonotype was counted only a few times. From the RT-PCR reads, TCRdb called clonotypes with MiXCR, one entry per CDR3 protein. The table lists approximately 530,000 distinct CDR3 sequences, around 7.9% of them singletons, with roughly 14% in the top ten. The sequenced sample was PBMCs from blood, obtained around 25 months after vaccination. This clonotype originated in a man between 50 and 69 years old who received an inactivated influenza vaccine.

The CDR3 coding sequence is TGTGCCTGTCAAGCTTTGGGTCGAACAGGGGGCACCGGGGAGCTGTTTTTT. It yields the protein CACQALGRTGGTGELFF. The rearrangement links TRBV5-3 to TRBJ2-2, with 8 bases identical to TRBD1. TRBV5-3 belongs to the ORF category, with a function that is uncertain. The CDR3 extends over 17 amino acids. The trim removed 10 bases at V and 4 bases at J, leaving 18 bases unmatched.